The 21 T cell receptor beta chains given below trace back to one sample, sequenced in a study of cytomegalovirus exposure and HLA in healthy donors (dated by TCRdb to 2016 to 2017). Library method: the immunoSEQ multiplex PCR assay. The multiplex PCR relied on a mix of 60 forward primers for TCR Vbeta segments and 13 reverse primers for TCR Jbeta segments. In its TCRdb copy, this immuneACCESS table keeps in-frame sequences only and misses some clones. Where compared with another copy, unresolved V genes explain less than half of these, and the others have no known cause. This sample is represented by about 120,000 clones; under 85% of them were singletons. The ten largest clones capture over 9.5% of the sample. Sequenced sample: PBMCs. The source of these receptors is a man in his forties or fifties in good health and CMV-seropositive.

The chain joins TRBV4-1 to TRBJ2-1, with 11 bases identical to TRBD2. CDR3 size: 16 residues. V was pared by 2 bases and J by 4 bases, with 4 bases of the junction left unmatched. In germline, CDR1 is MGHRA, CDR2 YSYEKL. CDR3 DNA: TGCGCCAGCAGCCAACGCGGGACTAGCGGATACAATGAGCAGTTCTTC. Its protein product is CASSQRGTSGYNEQFF.

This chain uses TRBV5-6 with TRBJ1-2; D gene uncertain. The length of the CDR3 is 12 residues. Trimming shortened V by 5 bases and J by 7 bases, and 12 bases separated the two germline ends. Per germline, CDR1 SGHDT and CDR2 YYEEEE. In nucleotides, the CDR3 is TGTGCCAGCAGTCTAGTCCCGGGTGGCTACACCTTC. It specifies CASSLVPGGYTF.

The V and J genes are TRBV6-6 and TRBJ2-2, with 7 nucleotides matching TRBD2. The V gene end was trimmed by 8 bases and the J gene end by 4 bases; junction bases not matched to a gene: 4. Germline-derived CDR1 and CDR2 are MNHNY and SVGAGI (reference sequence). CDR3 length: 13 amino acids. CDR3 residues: CASGREGTGELFF. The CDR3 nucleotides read TGTGCCAGCGGCAGGGAGGGCACCGGGGAGCTGTTTTTT.

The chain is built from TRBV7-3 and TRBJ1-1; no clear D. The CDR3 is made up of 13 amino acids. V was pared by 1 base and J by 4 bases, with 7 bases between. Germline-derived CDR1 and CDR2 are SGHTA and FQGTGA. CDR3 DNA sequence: TGTGCCAGCAGCTTAAACGGGTTCACTGAAGCTTTCTTT. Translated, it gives CASSLNGFTEAFF.

CDR3 residues: CASSPRGGFMNTEAFF. DNA of the CDR3: TGTGCCAGTAGTCCCCGCGGCGGATTCATGAACACTGAAGCTTTCTTT. The chain has TRBV19 and TRBJ1-1; no firm D call. Trimming left V 5 bases short and J 0 bases short, with 16 bases between. CDR1 and CDR2 (germline): LNHDA, SQIVND (reference sequence). The CDR3 spans 16 residues. Together with reference TRBV19 and TRBJ1-1, the CDR3 gives the full variable domain: DGGITQSPKYLFRKEGQNVTLSCEQNLNHDAMYWYRQDPGQGLRLIYYSQIVNDFQKGDIAEGYSVSREKKESFPLTVTSAQKNPTAFYLCASSPRGGFMNTEAFFGQGTRLTVV.

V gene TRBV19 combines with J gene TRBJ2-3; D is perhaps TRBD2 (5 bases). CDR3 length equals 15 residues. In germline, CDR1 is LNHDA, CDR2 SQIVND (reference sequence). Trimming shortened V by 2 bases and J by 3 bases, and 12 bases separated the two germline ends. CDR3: CASSISGEITDTQYF. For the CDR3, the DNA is TGTGCCAGTAGTATAAGTGGGGAGATAACAGATACGCAGTATTTT.

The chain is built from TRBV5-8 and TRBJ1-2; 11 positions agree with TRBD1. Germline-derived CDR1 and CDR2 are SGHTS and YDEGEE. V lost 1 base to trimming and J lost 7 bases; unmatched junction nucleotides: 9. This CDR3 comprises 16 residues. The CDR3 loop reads CASSLSLGQGALGYTF. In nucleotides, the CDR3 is TGTGCCAGCAGCTTGTCTTTAGGACAGGGGGCGCTTGGCTACACCTTC.

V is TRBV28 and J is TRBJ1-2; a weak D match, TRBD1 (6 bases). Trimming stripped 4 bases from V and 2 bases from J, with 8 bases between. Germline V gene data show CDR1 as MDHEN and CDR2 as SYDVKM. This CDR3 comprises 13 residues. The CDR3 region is CASSYGQNYGYTF. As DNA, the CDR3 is TGTGCCAGCAGTTACGGACAGAACTATGGCTACACCTTC.

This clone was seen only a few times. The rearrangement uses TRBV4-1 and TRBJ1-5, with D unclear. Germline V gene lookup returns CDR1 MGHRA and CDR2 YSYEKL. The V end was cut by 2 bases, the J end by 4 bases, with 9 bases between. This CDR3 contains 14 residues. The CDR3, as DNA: TGCGCCAGCAGCCAATTCCTCGGGAATCAGCCCCAGCATTTT. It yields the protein CASSQFLGNQPQHF.

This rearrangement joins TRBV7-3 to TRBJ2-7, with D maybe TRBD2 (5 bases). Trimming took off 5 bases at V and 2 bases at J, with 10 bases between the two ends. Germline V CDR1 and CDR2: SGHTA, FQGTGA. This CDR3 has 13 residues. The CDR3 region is CASSKAAPYEQYF. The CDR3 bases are TGTGCCAGCAGCAAAGCGGCACCCTACGAGCAGTACTTC. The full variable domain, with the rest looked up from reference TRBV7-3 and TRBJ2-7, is GAGVSQTPSNKVTEKGKYVELRCDPISGHTALYWYRQSLGQGPEFLIYFQGTGAADDSGLPNDRFFAVRPEGSVSTLKIQRTERGDSAVYLCASSKAAPYEQYFGPGTRLTVT.

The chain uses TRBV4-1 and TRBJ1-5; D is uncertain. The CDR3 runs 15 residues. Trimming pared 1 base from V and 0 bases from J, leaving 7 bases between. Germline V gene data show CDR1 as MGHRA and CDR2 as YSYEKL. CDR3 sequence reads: CASSQAGPSNQPQHF. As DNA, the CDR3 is TGCGCCAGCAGCCAAGCGGGTCCTAGCAATCAGCCCCAGCATTTT.

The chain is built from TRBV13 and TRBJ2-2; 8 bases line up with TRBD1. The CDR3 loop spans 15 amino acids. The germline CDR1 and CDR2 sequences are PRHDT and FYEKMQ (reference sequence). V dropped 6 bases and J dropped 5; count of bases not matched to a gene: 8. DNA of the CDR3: TGTGCCAGCAGGAGGCAGGGGGCTGGTACCGGGGAGCTGTTTTTT. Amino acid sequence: CASRRQGAGTGELFF.

The DNA of the CDR3 is TGTGCCAGCAGTTTTTTTTCCAGCCAAGAGACCCAGTACTTC. Its protein product is CASSFFSSQETQYF. The chain has TRBV28 and TRBJ2-5, with no clear D. CDR3 length: 14 residues. Between the trimmed V and J ends, which lost 3 bases and 1 base, there was a span of 9 bases. The germline V gene has CDR1 MDHEN and CDR2 SYDVKM. Full variable domain (missing parts from reference TRBV28 and TRBJ2-5): DVKVTQSSRYLVKRTGEKVFLECVQDMDHENMFWYRQDPGLGLRLIYFSYDVKMKEKGDIPEGYSVSREKKERFSLILESASTNQTSMYLCASSFFSSQETQYFGPGTRLLVL.

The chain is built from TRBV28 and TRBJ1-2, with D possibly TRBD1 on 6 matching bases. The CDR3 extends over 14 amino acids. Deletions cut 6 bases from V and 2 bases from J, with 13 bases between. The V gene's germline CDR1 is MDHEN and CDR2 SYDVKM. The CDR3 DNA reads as TGTGCCAGCAGGATCGGACAGCTCAACTATGGCTACACCTTC. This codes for CASRIGQLNYGYTF.

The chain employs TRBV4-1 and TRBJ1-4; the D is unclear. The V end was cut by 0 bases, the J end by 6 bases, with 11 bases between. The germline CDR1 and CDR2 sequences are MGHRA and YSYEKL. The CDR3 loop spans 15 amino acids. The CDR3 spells CASSQDGQLDEKLFF. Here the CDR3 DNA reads TGCGCCAGCAGCCAAGATGGGCAGCTTGATGAAAAACTGTTTTTT.

CDR3 sequence reads: CASSPRGFVTDTQYF. DNA of the CDR3: TGTGCCAGCAGCCCTAGGGGGTTTGTCACAGATACGCAGTATTTT. The chain recombines TRBV7-3 with TRBJ2-3; the D gene is possibly TRBD1 (6 bases). Germline V gene sequence: CDR1 SGHTA, CDR2 FQGTGA. Trimming pared 5 bases from V and 2 bases from J, leaving 14 bases between. The CDR3 runs to 15 residues.

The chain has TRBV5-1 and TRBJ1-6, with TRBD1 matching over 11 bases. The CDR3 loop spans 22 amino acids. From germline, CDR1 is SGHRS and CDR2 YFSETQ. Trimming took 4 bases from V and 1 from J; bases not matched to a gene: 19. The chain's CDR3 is CASSPSPAGQGARWSYNSPLHF. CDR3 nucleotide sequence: TGCGCCAGCAGCCCTTCCCCAGCCGGACAGGGGGCAAGATGGTCCTATAATTCACCCCTCCACTTT.

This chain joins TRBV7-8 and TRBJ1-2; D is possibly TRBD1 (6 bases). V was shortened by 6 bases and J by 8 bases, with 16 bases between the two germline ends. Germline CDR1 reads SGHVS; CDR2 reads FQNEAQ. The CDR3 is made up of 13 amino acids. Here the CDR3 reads CASSQSGGRGYTF. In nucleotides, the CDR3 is TGTGCCAGCAGTCAGAGCGGGGGCAGGGGCTACACCTTC.

As DNA, the CDR3 is TGTGCCAGCAGTCTTGACATTAACTATGGCTACACCTTC. This gives the protein CASSLDINYGYTF. The J gene is TRBJ1-2, the V gene TRBV6-1; D unclear. The CDR3 totals 13 residues. Trimming took 5 bases from V and 1 from J, leaving 8 bases between them. The germline V gene has CDR1 MNHNS and CDR2 SASEGT.

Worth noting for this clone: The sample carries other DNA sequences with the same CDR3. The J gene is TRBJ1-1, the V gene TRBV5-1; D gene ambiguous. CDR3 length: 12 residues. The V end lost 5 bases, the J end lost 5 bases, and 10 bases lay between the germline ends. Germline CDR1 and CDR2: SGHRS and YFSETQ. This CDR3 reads CASSRPGTEAFF. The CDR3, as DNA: TGCGCCAGCAGTAGACCCGGGACTGAAGCTTTCTTT.

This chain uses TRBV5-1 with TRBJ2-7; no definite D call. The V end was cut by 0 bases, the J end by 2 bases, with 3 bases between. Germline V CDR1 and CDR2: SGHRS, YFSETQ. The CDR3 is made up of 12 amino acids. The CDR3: CASSLDTYEQYF. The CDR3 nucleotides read TGCGCCAGCAGCTTGGACACCTACGAGCAGTACTTC.